These 14 T cell receptor beta chains share one sample of origin, sequenced in a study of shared clonotypes between healthy human individuals. Measured with immunoSEQ multiplex PCR; TCRdb has only the in-frame clones, and not every one. The sample gives over 1.4 million clones, around 97% of which show up once; 1.2% is in the top ten. The sequencing sample was made of naive CD4+ T cells sorted from blood. Specified subset: CD45RA+ positively selected. These receptors came from a man between 25 and 39 years old in good health.

V gene TRBV25-1 combines with J gene TRBJ1-4; TRBD1 might be the D (5 bases). The CDR3 is 13 residues long. The V end lost 7 bases, the J end lost 3 bases, and 9 bases lay between the germline ends. Germline loops: CDR1 MGHDK, CDR2 SYGVNS. The CDR3 nucleotides read TGTGCCAGCACAGGGTGGGCTAATGAAAAACTGTTTTTT. It translates to CASTGWANEKLFF. Full variable domain (outside the CDR3, taken from reference TRBV25-1 and TRBJ1-4): EADIYQTPRYLVIGTGKKITLECSQTMGHDKMYWYQQDPGMELHLIHYSYGVNSTEKGDLSSESTVSRIRTEHFPLTLESARPSHTSQYLCASTGWANEKLFFGSGTQLSVL.

The V call is TRBV28, the J call TRBJ1-1; D is undetermined. Germline V lookup: CDR1 MDHEN, CDR2 SYDVKM. V was trimmed by 8 bases and J by 6 bases, leaving 19 bases between them. The CDR3 covers 14 residues. CDR3 residues: CASRSDAVVSEAFF. CDR3 coding DNA: TGTGCCAGCCGCTCCGACGCCGTGGTCTCTGAAGCTTTCTTT.

The rearrangement links TRBV2 to TRBJ2-2; 10 nucleotides agree with TRBD1. CDR3 length: 17 amino acids. Germline-derived CDR1 and CDR2 are SNHLY and FYNNEI. Trimming removed 4 bases from V and 2 bases from J; junction bases left unmatched: 7. DNA for the CDR3: TGTGCCAGCAGTGGGACCGGGACAGGGGTCAACACCGGGGAGCTGTTTTTT. Its translation: CASSGTGTGVNTGELFF. Together with reference TRBV2 and TRBJ2-2, the CDR3 gives the full variable domain: EPEVTQTPSHQVTQMGQEVILRCVPISNHLYFYWYRQILGQKVEFLVSFYNNEISEKSEIFDDQFSVERPDGSNFTLKIRSTKLEDSAMYFCASSGTGTGVNTGELFFGEGSRLTVL.

In its sample, this clone was seen a few times. The V call is TRBV5-1, the J call TRBJ1-4; 7 bases are a match to TRBD1. Germline V CDR1 and CDR2: SGHRS, YFSETQ. The CDR3 loop spans 13 amino acids. J was trimmed by 8 bases and V by 1 base; bases with no gene match: 2. The CDR3 coding sequence is TGCGCCAGCAGCTTGCCAGGGGGGGAAAAACTGTTTTTT. Amino acid sequence: CASSLPGGEKLFF.

V is TRBV6-5 and J is TRBJ2-3; 8 nucleotides match TRBD2. The CDR3 loop spans 16 amino acids. The ends lost 4 bases at V and 4 bases at J; junction bases unmatched: 10. The germline CDR1 and CDR2 sequences are MNHEY and SVGAGI. The CDR3 loop reads CASSSSGGLVSDTQYF. CDR3 DNA: TGTGCCAGCAGTTCCTCGGGGGGACTAGTATCAGATACGCAGTATTTT.

The rearrangement joins TRBV19 to TRBJ2-4, with a weak D call TRBD2 (6 bases). Trimming stripped 7 bases from V and 0 bases from J, with 16 bases between. This CDR3 contains 16 residues. Germline V lookup: CDR1 LNHDA, CDR2 SQIVND (reference sequence). CDR3 sequence reads: CASTLSGHLAKNIQYF. CDR3 in DNA: TGTGCCAGTACTCTGAGCGGGCATCTAGCCAAAAACATTCAGTACTTC.

This clone was seen only once. The gene calls are TRBV7-8 and TRBJ2-2; D gene ambiguous. V lost 5 bases and J 0 bases, leaving 7 bases between the germline ends. The CDR3 contains 14 residues. Germline-derived CDR1 and CDR2 are SGHVS and FQNEAQ. The CDR3 region is CASSPGPNTGELFF. CDR3 nucleotide sequence: TGTGCCAGCAGCCCTGGGCCGAACACCGGGGAGCTGTTTTTT.

This chain joins TRBV27 and TRBJ2-2; D remains ambiguous. Germline CDR1 reads MNHEY; CDR2 reads SMNVEV (reference sequence). The germline V and J ends were trimmed by 5 bases and 7 bases, with 20 bases remaining between them. CDR3 length: 16 residues. The CDR3 reads CASSGPRSRGGGELFF. The DNA for the CDR3 is TGTGCCAGCAGTGGCCCTAGGTCTAGAGGTGGCGGGGAGCTGTTTTTT.

This clone was seen only once. The J gene is TRBJ2-2, the V gene TRBV11-2; 11 bases are shared with TRBD2. Germline-derived CDR1 and CDR2 are SGHAT and FQNNGV. V was clipped by 5 bases and J by 6 bases; unmatched bases: 2. There are 14 residues in the CDR3. As DNA, the CDR3 is TGTGCCAGCAGCACGGGACTAGCGGCCGGGGAGCTGTTTTTT. It translates to CASSTGLAAGELFF.

The V gene is TRBV6-5, the J gene TRBJ2-1; 7 bases are shared with TRBD1. This CDR3 comprises 16 residues. From germline, CDR1 is MNHEY and CDR2 SVGAGI. V was pared by 0 bases and J by 9 bases, with 11 bases of the junction left unmatched. The CDR3 spells CASSYSGTAQVGEQFF. The CDR3 nucleotides read TGTGCCAGCAGTTACTCGGGGACAGCTCAGGTTGGTGAGCAGTTCTTC.

The V and J genes are TRBV9 and TRBJ2-5; TRBD1 aligns across 8 bases. V gave up 3 bases and J gave up 6 bases; unmatched junction bases: 7. This CDR3 spans 14 amino acids. Looked up from germline, CDR1 is SGDLS and CDR2 is YYNGEE. The CDR3 spells CASSARTGTQTQYF. In DNA, the CDR3 is TGTGCCAGCAGCGCCCGGACAGGGACGCAGACCCAGTACTTC.

J is TRBJ2-5 and V is TRBV11-2; no firm D call. The V end was cut by 5 bases, the J end by 4 bases, with 8 bases between. CDR1 SGHAT and CDR2 FQNNGV come from the germline V gene. This CDR3 region has 12 residues. CDR3 coding DNA: TGTGCCAGCAGCCCCGTCTCAGAGACCCAGTACTTC. Amino acids: CASSPVSETQYF.

The CDR3, as DNA: TGTGCCATCAGCGAACCCTCTGGGGCCAACGTCCTGACTTTC. This translates into CAISEPSGANVLTF. The chain joins TRBV10-3 to TRBJ2-6; D uncertain. Per germline, CDR1 ENHRY and CDR2 SYGVKD. Trimming stripped 6 bases from V and 0 bases from J, with 6 bases between. This CDR3 is 14 amino acids long.

The chain links TRBV9 to TRBJ2-2; 9 bases match TRBD2. V was clipped by 1 base and J by 1 base; unmatched bases: 5. The CDR3 contains 17 residues. Per the germline V gene, CDR1 is SGDLS and CDR2 is YYNGEE. The CDR3 bases are TGTGCCAGCAGCGTAACGGGGACTAGCCTGAACACCGGGGAGCTGTTTTTT. It codes for CASSVTGTSLNTGELFF. The variable domain in full, with the rest retrieved from reference TRBV9 and TRBJ2-2, is DSGVTQTPKHLITATGQRVTLRCSPRSGDLSVYWYQQSLDQGLQFLIQYYNGEERAKGNILERFSAQQFPDLHSELNLSSLELGDSALYFCASSVTGTSLNTGELFFGEGSRLTVL.